One and the same sample provided the 9 T cell receptor beta chains below, sequenced in a study of blood T cells in healthy people across ages. A second 7 to 11 cycle PCR used barcoded and J-beta primers. One entry per CDR3 protein results from TCRdb running MiXCR on the 5' RACE reads. In the table there are roughly 1,500,000 distinct CDR3 sequences, about 35% of which are singletons. The sequencing sample was made of blood. Receptors were obtained from a woman in her twenties or thirties in good health.

This clonotype occurred many times. The CDR3 region is CASSFGDYGYTF. The CDR3 coding sequence is TGTGCCAGCAGCTTCGGGGACTATGGCTACACCTTC. The chain recombines TRBV12-3 or TRBV12-4 with TRBJ1-2; unclear D gene. The V gene lost 6 bases and the J gene lost 3 bases, with 8 bases spanning the gap. The length of the CDR3 is 12 residues.

The gene calls are TRBV6-6 and TRBJ1-4; maybe TRBD1 (6 bases). V gave up 6 bases and J gave up 6 bases, with 17 bases separating them. Per germline, CDR1 MNHNY and CDR2 SVGAGI (reference sequence). The CDR3 has 15 amino acids. This chain's CDR3 is CASSPSGAGYEKLFF. Written as DNA, the CDR3 is TGTGCCAGCAGCCCTTCAGGGGCGGGGTATGAAAAACTGTTTTTT.

The V and J genes are TRBV7-2 and TRBJ2-1; D ambiguous. The J call may be mistaken, given a closer DNA end match to TRBJ2-7. The CDR3 consists of 14 residues. The germline V gene has CDR1 SGHTA and CDR2 FQGNSA. In DNA form, the CDR3 reads TGTGCCAGCAGCTCCGTCCCCGTTAGCAATGAGCAGTACTTC. It specifies CASSSVPVSNEQYF.

This chain uses TRBV6-5 with TRBJ2-1; 10 positions match TRBD2. CDR1 and CDR2 from the germline V gene are MNHEY and SVGAGI. CDR3 size: 15 residues. Trimming cost V 5 bases and J 13 bases; bases outside gene matches: 14. Here the CDR3 DNA reads TGTGCCAGCAGTGGGCAAGCGGGGGGGCTTGAGACCCAGTTCTTC. It codes for CASSGQAGGLETQFF.

In its sample, this clonotype was seen a few times. CDR3 residues: CAWSLKGAPYEQYF. The CDR3 region has the DNA TGTGCCTGGAGCTTAAAGGGGGCTCCCTACGAGCAGTACTTC. This chain links TRBV30 with TRBJ2-7; 7 bases align to TRBD1. The CDR3 is 14 residues long. J gave up 2 bases and V 3 bases, and 7 bases lay outside the gene matches. Germline V gives CDR1 GTSNPN, CDR2 SVGIG (reference sequence).

CDR3 nucleotide sequence: TGTGCCAGCAGCTTAGGTCCCACGGGGGGCCTTCAAGAGACCCAGTACTTC. Translation gives CASSLGPTGGLQETQYF. The rearrangement joins TRBV7-3 to TRBJ2-5, with D possibly matching TRBD2 (7 bases). Germline CDR1 is SGHTA and CDR2 is FQGTGA. CDR3 size: 17 residues. Trimming shortened V by 2 bases and J by 2 bases, and 18 bases separated the two germline ends.

This clonotype was seen a few times. The chain couples TRBV5-5 to TRBJ2-5; TRBD1 matches 8 bases. Per the germline V gene, CDR1 is SGHKS and CDR2 is YYEKEE (reference sequence). The V and J ends lost 3 bases and 1 base, in that order; junction bases with no gene match: 14. This CDR3 comprises 18 residues. The CDR3 nucleotides read TGTGCCAGCAGCTCCGTCAGGGGGCTGGCGGGCCCCCAAGAGACCCAGTACTTC. This codes for CASSSVRGLAGPQETQYF.

This clonotype was seen more than once but under ten times. The V gene is TRBV28, the J gene TRBJ2-7; 9 bases are shared with TRBD1. The CDR3 spans 15 residues. CDR1 and CDR2 (germline): MDHEN, SYDVKM. After removal of 1 base from V and 7 bases from J, the junction contained 8 bases not matched to a gene. DNA for the CDR3: TGTGCCAGCAGTTTATCCTGGACAGGGGTGAAAGAGCAGTACTTC. Its translation is CASSLSWTGVKEQYF.

This clonotype was picked up a small number of times. V usage is TRBV3-1 and J usage is TRBJ2-1; 11 bases map to TRBD2. This CDR3 contains 18 residues. V was clipped by 4 bases and J by 1 base; unmatched bases: 9. Germline CDR1 and CDR2: LGHDT and YNNKEL (reference sequence). Written as DNA, the CDR3 is TGTGCCAGCAGCCTTACTAGCGGGAGTCCCCTGTCCTACAATGAGCAGTTCTTC. This gives the protein CASSLTSGSPLSYNEQFF.